This T cell receptor beta chain was captured by sequencing in a study of control samples from healthy donors and cancer patients. CDR3 length: 16 amino acids. The V and J ends lost 0 bases and 4 bases, in that order; junction bases with no gene match: 3. Germline values: CDR1 MNHEY, CDR2 SVGAGI. Regarding this clone: This sample includes further DNA sequences coding for the same CDR3.

TCRdb's copy holds only in-frame clones and misses some; the assay was immunoSEQ multiplex PCR. The sample lists 60,000 to 70,000 clones; over 75% were seen once. The chain carries TRBV6-5 and TRBJ1-2; 12 nucleotides agree with TRBD1. Source material: blood. This TCR was recovered from a man in his forties in good health. CDR3 bases: TGTGCCAGCAGTTACTCCGGGACAGGGGGCTTCTATGGCTACACCTTC. Amino acids: CASSYSGTGGFYGYTF.